The 18 T cell receptor beta chains listed next were all sequenced from one sample in a study of HIV-infected patients and healthy controls. Reverse transcription used around 500 ng RNA and constant-region primers for alpha and beta. Using multiplexing indices, alpha and beta chain libraries were generated apart by chain-specific third strand synthesis. MiXCR was run by TCRdb on the 5' RACE reads, yielding one entry per CDR3 protein. Of about 14,000 distinct CDR3 sequences listed, roughly 12% are singletons. Follow-up blood was drawn about 14 weeks, roughly three months, after antiretroviral therapy began. Whole blood was used without fractionation, so all unsorted peripheral T cells were included. This sample comprised blood, obtained during antiretroviral therapy. The receptors originated from an adult with HIV infection. The donor label of this sample is uncertain.

This clonotype was counted many times. J is TRBJ2-1 and V is TRBV7-9; D is unclear. The CDR3 is made up of 14 amino acids. Looked up from germline, CDR1 is SEHNR and CDR2 is FQNEAQ (reference sequence). Trimming removed 1 base from V and 6 bases from J, with 10 bases in between. The CDR3 loop reads CASSLGFHTNEQFF. The CDR3 region has the DNA TGTGCCAGCAGCTTAGGTTTCCACACCAATGAGCAGTTCTTC.

This clonotype was seen ten or more times. The gene calls are TRBV20-1 and TRBJ2-1, with TRBD1 identical over 7 bases. CDR1 is DFQATT, CDR2 SNEGSKA, per germline (reference sequence). V trimming: 1 base; J trimming: 9 bases; junction bases outside the gene matches: 3. The length of the CDR3 is 12 residues. CDR3 sequence: CSARVDRAEQFF. The CDR3 nucleotides are TGCAGTGCTAGAGTCGACAGGGCTGAGCAGTTCTTC.

This chain uses TRBV5-1 with TRBJ2-1; unclear D gene. With 0 bases removed from V and 7 bases from J, the gap between germline ends came to 5 bases. Germline V lookup: CDR1 SGHRS, CDR2 YFSETQ. This CDR3 spans 12 amino acids. In DNA form, the CDR3 reads TGCGCCAGCAGCTTGGAAGCAAATGAGCAGTTCTTC. This encodes CASSLEANEQFF. Together with reference TRBV5-1 and TRBJ2-1, the CDR3 gives the full variable domain: KAGVTQTPRYLIKTRGQQVTLSCSPISGHRSVSWYQQTPGQGLQFLFEYFSETQRNKGNFPGRFSGRQFSNSRSEMNVSTLELGDSALYLCASSLEANEQFFGPGTRLTVL.

At least ten counts were recorded for this clonotype. V is TRBV29-1 and J is TRBJ2-5; D possibly uses TRBD1 or TRBD2 (5 bases each). The CDR3 contains 12 residues. Deletions cut 6 bases from V and 4 bases from J, with 12 bases between. Germline V gene sequence: CDR1 SQVTM, CDR2 ANQGSEA. The CDR3 DNA sequence: TGCAGCGTGGGGACCTTGGGAGAGACCCAGTACTTC. Translation: CSVGTLGETQYF.

The sample holds many counts of this clonotype. The genes are TRBV10-3 and TRBJ2-1; no clear D. In germline, CDR1 is ENHRY, CDR2 SYGVKD. Between the trimmed V and J ends, which lost 8 bases and 5 bases, there was a span of 22 bases. The CDR3 has 16 amino acids. This CDR3 is CAIGARATYPNNEQFF. The CDR3 region has the DNA TGTGCCATCGGAGCCCGAGCGACCTACCCCAACAATGAGCAGTTCTTC.

This clonotype has ten or more counts. The J gene is TRBJ2-3, the V gene TRBV7-8; D is undetermined. The CDR3 totals 14 residues. Trimming shortened V by 1 base and J by 1 base, and 6 bases separated the two germline ends. Germline CDR1 and CDR2: SGHVS and FQNEAQ. The CDR3 loop is CASSLVRGTDTQYF. In DNA, the CDR3 is TGTGCCAGCAGCTTAGTCCGGGGCACAGATACGCAGTATTTT.

This clonotype was counted ten times or more. The chain employs TRBV5-1 and TRBJ1-2; unclear D gene. The V end lost 0 bases, the J end lost 4 bases, and 13 bases lay between the germline ends. The CDR3 runs to 15 residues. Germline lookup yields CDR1 SGHRS and CDR2 YFSETQ. The CDR3 loop reads CASSLDQLPTYGYTF. CDR3 nucleotide sequence: TGCGCCAGCAGCTTGGACCAGTTACCCACCTATGGCTACACCTTC.

Ten or more counts support this clonotype. V is TRBV6-5 and J is TRBJ2-3; 8 bases fit TRBD2. The V and J ends lost 6 bases and 2 bases, in that order; junction bases with no gene match: 7. The CDR3 covers 15 residues. Germline CDR1 is MNHEY and CDR2 is SVGAGI. CDR3 nucleotides: TGTGCCAGCAGGACTCCCGGGGGGGCCACAGATACGCAGTATTTT. It specifies CASRTPGGATDTQYF.

This clonotype showed up just a few times. The chain joins TRBV6-5 to TRBJ2-7, with 9 bases matching TRBD1. CDR1 MNHEY and CDR2 SVGAGI come from the germline V gene. This CDR3 spans 16 amino acids. V was pared by 6 bases and J by 4 bases, with 13 bases of the junction left unmatched. The CDR3 spells CASSSGRQGGGYEQYF. The DNA of the CDR3 is TGTGCCAGCAGCTCGGGAAGACAGGGGGGTGGATACGAGCAGTACTTC.

This clonotype has only a few counts. V and J are TRBV14 and TRBJ1-2, with D unresolved. This CDR3 is 12 amino acids long. The V gene lost 3 bases and the J gene lost 1 base, with 3 bases spanning the gap. The germline V gene has CDR1 SGHDN and CDR2 FVKESK. The CDR3 is CASSQGNYGYTF. CDR3 coding DNA: TGTGCCAGCAGCCAGGGTAACTATGGCTACACCTTC.

This chain connects TRBV7-8 to TRBJ2-5, with TRBD2 identical over 9 bases. The germline gives CDR1 SGHVS, CDR2 FQNEAQ. The length of the CDR3 is 15 residues. The ends lost 5 bases at V and 4 bases at J; junction bases unmatched: 8. The CDR3 loop is CASSPLAGGLETQYF. CDR3 bases: TGTGCCAGCAGCCCACTGGCGGGGGGGTTAGAGACCCAGTACTTC. The full variable domain, rest sourced from reference TRBV7-8 and TRBJ2-5, is GAGVSQSPRYKVAKRGQDVALRCDPISGHVSLFWYQQALGQGPEFLTYFQNEAQLDKSGLPSDRFFAERPEGSVSTLKIQRTQQEDSAVYLCASSPLAGGLETQYFGPGTRLLVL.

This clonotype was detected many times. The chain links TRBV10-1 to TRBJ1-1; 8 bases agree with TRBD1. The CDR3 consists of 14 residues. Trimming at V came to 2 bases and at J to 1 base, leaving 0 bases not matched to a gene. Looked up from germline, CDR1 is WNHNN and CDR2 is SYGVQD (reference sequence). The CDR3 DNA reads as TGCGCCAGCAGTGAGCAGGGGGCGAACACTGAAGCTTTCTTT. It is translated as CASSEQGANTEAFF.

In its sample, this clonotype was seen many times. This rearrangement joins TRBV27 to TRBJ1-1, with TRBD1 as a possible D gene (6 bases). This CDR3 has 16 residues. The germline CDR1 and CDR2 sequences are MNHEY and SMNVEV (reference sequence). The V end lost 3 bases, the J end lost 4 bases, and 18 bases lay between the germline ends. The CDR3 bases are TGTGCCAGCAGTTTTGGGCGAGGGGGGCCGCTCACTGAAGCTTTCTTT. Translated: CASSFGRGGPLTEAFF.

This clonotype was seen ten or more times. The rearrangement links TRBV7-2 to TRBJ2-1; 8 bases are shared with TRBD2. Germline values: CDR1 SGHTA, CDR2 FQGNSA. The length of the CDR3 is 14 residues. V lost 6 bases and J lost 9; bases outside the gene matches: 10. CDR3 protein: CASSRDHSGTEQFF. CDR3 bases: TGTGCCAGCAGTCGCGACCATAGCGGGACTGAGCAGTTCTTC.

J is TRBJ2-2 and V is TRBV20-1, with D perhaps TRBD1 or TRBD2 (5 bases each). Trimming removed 3 bases at V and 5 bases at J, with 13 bases between. The CDR3 length is 14 residues. Germline V CDR1 and CDR2: DFQATT, SNEGSKA (reference sequence). The CDR3 spells CSARGQGATGELFF. The CDR3, as DNA: TGCAGTGCTAGGGGGCAGGGAGCGACCGGGGAGCTGTTTTTT.

The chain has TRBV28 and TRBJ2-1, with TRBD1 identical over 7 bases. V gave up 4 bases and J gave up 2 bases; unmatched junction bases: 2. The V gene's germline CDR1 is MDHEN and CDR2 SYDVKM. The length of the CDR3 is 14 residues. CDR3: CASSSTGAYNEQFF. CDR3 bases: TGTGCCAGCAGTTCTACAGGGGCCTACAATGAGCAGTTCTTC.

In its sample, this clonotype was seen a few times. The chain employs TRBV19 and TRBJ2-3, with 9 nucleotides matching TRBD1. Germline loops: CDR1 LNHDA, CDR2 SQIVND (reference sequence). J lost 3 bases, V lost 5 bases, and 12 bases had no gene match. This CDR3 comprises 17 residues. The CDR3 loop is CASSGQGQGVRTDTQYF. Here the CDR3 DNA reads TGTGCCAGTAGTGGACAGGGACAGGGAGTTAGAACAGATACGCAGTATTTT.

This clonotype was seen at least ten times. V usage is TRBV7-9 and J usage is TRBJ2-7, with D unclear. This CDR3 has 12 residues. V was clipped by 3 bases and J by 4 bases, with 7 bases between them. Germline V gives CDR1 SEHNR, CDR2 FQNEAQ (reference sequence). The CDR3 nucleotides read TGTGCCAGCAGCTTGGTTAGTTACGAGCAGTACTTC. Its translation is CASSLVSYEQYF.